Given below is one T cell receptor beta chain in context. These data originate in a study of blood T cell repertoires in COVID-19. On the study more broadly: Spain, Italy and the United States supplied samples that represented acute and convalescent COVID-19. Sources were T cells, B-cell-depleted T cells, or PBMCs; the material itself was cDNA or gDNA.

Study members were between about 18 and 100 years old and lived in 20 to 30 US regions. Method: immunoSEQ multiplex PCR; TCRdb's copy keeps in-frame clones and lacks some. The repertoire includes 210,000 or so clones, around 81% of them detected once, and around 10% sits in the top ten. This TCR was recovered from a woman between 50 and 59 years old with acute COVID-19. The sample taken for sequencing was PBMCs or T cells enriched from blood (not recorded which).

The CDR3 protein is CASSLAGASYNSPLHF. The CDR3 DNA reads as TGCGCCAGCAGCTTGGCTGGGGCTTCCTATAATTCACCCCTCCACTTT. This chain uses TRBV5-1 with TRBJ1-6, with TRBD1 as a possible D gene (5 bases). Per germline, CDR1 SGHRS and CDR2 YFSETQ. The V end lost 0 bases, the J end lost 1 base, and 8 bases lay between the germline ends. This CDR3 region has 16 residues.